This T cell receptor (beta chain) originates from a study of cytomegalovirus exposure and HLA in healthy donors. Study-wide results and limits: There were a few CMV-associated chains whose specificity for CMV antigens was confirmed in vitro. Subsequent analysis found a tendency for first-cohort TCR clusters to co-occur within the 90 to 150 validation repertoires. For most TCR sequences rarity was the rule, although some public TCRs occurred in many donors.

Here immunoSEQ multiplex PCR was the method, and the copy in TCRdb shows in-frame clones only, minus some. The sample contains approximately 190,000 clones, roughly 80% of which appear only once. While the first cohort had 600 to 800 subjects, the donors belonged to the separate validation cohort of 100 to 150 subjects. Germline lookup yields CDR1 MNHNS and CDR2 SASEGT. CDR3 size: 14 residues. V shed 1 base and J 4 bases; nucleotides not matched to a gene: 1. This clone was observed many times. Its target is unknown. The sample comprised PBMCs. This receptor was taken from a man aged 18 to 35 in good health and CMV-seropositive. This rearrangement joins TRBV6-1 to TRBJ2-3; TRBD1 matches at 8 bases. In DNA form, the CDR3 reads TGTGCCAGCAGTGAAGGACAGGGGCCAGATACGCAGTATTTT. It is translated as CASSEGQGPDTQYF.